Listed here are 11 T cell receptor beta chains from one sample, sequenced in a study of T cells in Graves' hyperthyroidism and ophthalmopathy. Amplification of TCR beta CDR3 regions was performed using RNA transcripts as template. HTBI primers were used for first-round RT-PCR of the TCR CDR3. TCRdb reprocessed the multiplex PCR reads via MiXCR and lists one record per CDR3 protein. This table holds about 480,000 distinct CDR3 sequences, around a quarter found once. Sequenced input: blood. All receptors come from a woman in her thirties with Graves' ophthalmopathy.

In its sample, this clonotype was seen many times. Sequence at one end of the junction differs from germline and may be a read error. The rearrangement joins TRBV20-1 to TRBJ2-7, with 10 positions matching TRBD2. The germline V gene has CDR1 DFQATT and CDR2 SNEGSKA (reference sequence). The CDR3 sequence is 15 residues long. The CDR3 loop is CSASPGLADGYEQCF. The CDR3 DNA is TGCAGTGCCAGCCCCGGACTAGCGGACGGTTACGAGCAGTGCTTC.

This clonotype has a count of ten or more. This chain uses TRBV29-1 with TRBJ1-1; D perhaps matches TRBD1 (6 bases). Trimming cost V 3 bases and J 8 bases, with 22 bases left between them. The germline V gene encodes CDR1 SQVTM and CDR2 ANQGSEA. CDR3 length: 15 amino acids. The CDR3 is CSVDGGLSPPLEAFF. For the CDR3, the DNA is TGCAGCGTTGATGGGGGGCTCTCCCCACCGCTCGAAGCTTTCTTT.

The chain couples TRBV6-1 to TRBJ1-4; the D gene is possibly TRBD1 (6 bases). Germline loops: CDR1 MNHNS, CDR2 SASEGT. With 6 bases removed from V and 1 base from J, the gap between germline ends came to 12 bases. The CDR3 runs to 15 residues. The chain's CDR3 is CASRSQGRTNEKLFF. The CDR3 coding sequence is TGTGCCAGCAGATCGCAGGGGCGAACTAATGAAAAACTGTTTTTT.

The chain links TRBV5-1 to TRBJ2-7, with 7 bases identical to TRBD2. The ends lost 4 bases at V and 3 bases at J; junction bases unmatched: 10. There are 15 residues in the CDR3. Germline-derived CDR1 and CDR2 are SGHRS and YFSETQ. The CDR3 DNA reads as TGCGCCAGCAGCCCAACGGGGGGTAGGAACTACGAGCAGTACTTC. It codes for CASSPTGGRNYEQYF.

This clonotype has ten or more counts. J is TRBJ1-2 and V is TRBV20-1; D uncertain. The CDR3 sequence is 12 residues long. Trimming pared 3 bases from V and 3 bases from J, leaving 8 bases between. Germline assignment: CDR1 DFQATT and CDR2 SNEGSKA (reference sequence). The CDR3 loop is CSARGFYYGYTF. CDR3 DNA sequence: TGCAGTGCTAGGGGCTTCTACTATGGCTACACCTTC.

The table lists this clonotype with many counts. The chain combines TRBV4-1 with TRBJ1-3; D is unresolved. This CDR3 has 15 residues. Looked up from germline, CDR1 is MGHRA and CDR2 is YSYEKL. Trimming left V 0 bases short and J 0 bases short, with 6 bases between. CDR3 nucleotide sequence: TGCGCCAGCAGCCAAGAAGGGCGCTCTGGAAACACCATATATTTT. Protein product: CASSQEGRSGNTIYF.

This sequence joins TRBV6-2 or TRBV6-3 and TRBJ2-7; D is perhaps TRBD1 (6 bases). The CDR3 has 13 amino acids. V was clipped by 7 bases and J by 0 bases, with 10 bases between them. Germline CDR1 MNHEY, CDR2 SVGEGT. The CDR3 DNA follows: TGTGCCAGCATAGACAGGCACTCCTACGAGCAGTACTTC. This codes for CASIDRHSYEQYF.

This clonotype was counted between two and nine times. The V gene is TRBV29-1, the J gene TRBJ2-2; 9 nucleotides line up with TRBD1. The CDR3 totals 15 residues. Germline-derived CDR1 and CDR2 are SQVTM and ANQGSEA. V shed 7 bases and J 2 bases; nucleotides not matched to a gene: 8. The CDR3 coding sequence is TGCAGCGCCGAGGGACAGGGCCGAAACACCGGGGAGCTGTTTTTT. This translates into CSAEGQGRNTGELFF.

This clonotype has just a few counts. The chain employs TRBV3-1 and TRBJ1-2, with a possible D match to TRBD1 (6 bases). The CDR3 has 13 amino acids. V was clipped by 1 base and J by 10 bases, with 13 bases between them. The germline V gene encodes CDR1 LGHDT and CDR2 YNNKEL (reference sequence). In DNA, the CDR3 is TGTGCCAGCAGCCAAGGCAGGGGACTTATCTACACCTTC. Translated: CASSQGRGLIYTF.

This clonotype was counted at least ten times. V gene TRBV2 combines with J gene TRBJ2-7; D is ambiguous. From germline, CDR1 is SNHLY and CDR2 FYNNEI. The CDR3 sequence is 12 residues long. V gave up 4 bases and J gave up 4 bases, with 8 bases separating them. Written as DNA, the CDR3 is TGTGCCAGCAGTGGCCCATATTACGAGCAGTACTTC. This encodes CASSGPYYEQYF.

This clonotype was found a few times. DNA of the CDR3: TGTGCCAGCAGCCAAGAAGGGACAGCGAACTACGAGCAGTACTTC. As protein: CASSQEGTANYEQYF. The V call is TRBV3-1, the J call TRBJ2-7, with 7 bases lining up with TRBD1. The V segment lost 0 bases and the J segment 3 bases; nucleotides outside the gene matches: 5. This CDR3 is 15 amino acids long. Looked up from germline, CDR1 is LGHDT and CDR2 is YNNKEL (reference sequence).